This T cell receptor (beta chain) was sequenced in a study of tumor-infiltrating lymphocytes in primary liver carcinoma. Study in general: Recorded tumor stage was T1-T3 N0M0, with diameters of 4.2 to 10 cm. Study-level results: Tumor region pairs outstripped tumor-adjacent and tumor-blood pairs in overlap.

The study extracted blood RNA from unsorted whole blood and also extracted germline DNA. cDNA specific to TCR beta was made from 450 to 500 ng of total RNA, with a constant-region primer employed for priming. The TCR beta library was amplified through three nested multiplex PCR rounds in a modified ARM-PCR procedure. The opening two PCR rounds, approximately 10 cycles each, paired TRBV1-TRBV30 forward primers with a C-beta reverse primer. TCRdb processed the multiplex PCR reads anew with MiXCR; each CDR3 protein has one entry. The sample consists of a few hundred thousand distinct CDR3 sequences, nearly 60% of them appearing once. The CDR3 loop spans 18 amino acids. As regards this clonotype: Antigen specificity is unknown. One junction end disagrees with the germline gene, perhaps due to a read error.

The receptor's source is a woman aged 25-40 years with primary liver carcinoma and hepatitis B virus infection. Specimen: peripheral blood. This chain links TRBV12-3 or TRBV12-4 with TRBJ2-1; 9 nucleotides agree with TRBD2. This chain's CDR3 is CASSFSARGLAGTNERFF. CDR3 bases: TGTGCCAGCAGTTTTTCGGCAAGAGGGCTAGCGGGAACCAATGAGCGGTTCTTC.